What follows is one TCR beta chain and its context. Assay used: immunoSEQ multiplex PCR; TCRdb lists only in-frame clones, some missing. The sample comprises about 460,000 clones, about 89% of which are singletons, and 1.7% rests with the top ten. This sample was included in a study of Ad26.COV2.S vaccination and SARS-CoV-2 variants. As for the study in general: This donor came from the COV1001 trial of Ad26.COV2.S. Each vaccinee took Ad26.COV2.S intramuscularly, once or twice 56 days apart.

Treatment reported: 15 to 20 received Ad26.COV2.S at low or high dose, single or two shots; about 5 received placebo; per-sample allocation not given. Following the first vaccine or placebo injection, samples were taken on day 63. This sequence was found in a person between 18 and 65 years old who received the Ad26.COV2.S COVID-19 vaccine or a placebo. The material sequenced was peripheral blood, taken in a trial of Ad26.COV2.S vaccine versus placebo.

CDR3 protein: CASSVPSGGRDIQYF. The DNA of the CDR3 is TGTGCCAGCAGCGTACCTAGCGGGGGGAGAGACATTCAGTACTTC. The J gene is TRBJ2-4, the V gene TRBV5-4; 11 bases fit TRBD2. With 4 bases clipped from V and 8 bases from J, the junction kept 8 bases outside the gene matches. Germline CDR1 SGHNT, CDR2 YYREEE (reference sequence). This CDR3 is 15 amino acids long.